The clone carrying this TCR beta chain has at least ten counts. Its antigen is as yet unknown. The data originate from a study of T cells in Graves' hyperthyroidism and ophthalmopathy. As for the study in general: Peripheral blood was acquired at first diagnosis, ahead of any therapy whatsoever.

RNA transcripts were the template for amplifying TCR beta CDR3 regions. First-round RT-PCR of the TCR CDR3 relied on the HTBI primer set. TCRdb reprocessed the multiplex PCR reads via MiXCR and lists one record per CDR3 protein. Of under 350,000 distinct CDR3 sequences detected, about a sixth appear once; the ten largest clones hold less than 70%. Study outcomes and limitations: From stable hyperthyroidism, ophthalmopathy was separated by a 13 V-J model. Progression to ophthalmopathy was predicted a median of roughly 6.8 months early.

Germline CDR1 LGHNA, CDR2 YSLEER. The CDR3 length is 17 residues. V lost 0 bases, J lost 3 bases, and 9 bases stayed unmatched. This clonotype was sampled from an older woman with Graves' ophthalmopathy. Sequencing was performed on blood. V is TRBV4-3 and J is TRBJ2-3, with TRBD1 identical over 7 bases. Here the CDR3 reads CASSQDWTGWGTDTQYF. The CDR3 DNA sequence: TGCGCCAGCAGCCAAGATTGGACAGGATGGGGGACAGATACGCAGTATTTT.